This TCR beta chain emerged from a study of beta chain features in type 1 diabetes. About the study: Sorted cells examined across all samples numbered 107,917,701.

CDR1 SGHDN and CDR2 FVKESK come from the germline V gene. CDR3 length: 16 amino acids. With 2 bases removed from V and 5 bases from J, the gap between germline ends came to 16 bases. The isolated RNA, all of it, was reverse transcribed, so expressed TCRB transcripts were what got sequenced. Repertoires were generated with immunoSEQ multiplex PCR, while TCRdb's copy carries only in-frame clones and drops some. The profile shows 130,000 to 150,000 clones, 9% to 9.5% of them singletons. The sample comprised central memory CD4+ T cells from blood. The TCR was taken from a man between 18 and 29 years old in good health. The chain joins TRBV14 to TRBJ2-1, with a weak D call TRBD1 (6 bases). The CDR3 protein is CASSQLQGRGNNEQFF. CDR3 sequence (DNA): TGTGCCAGCAGCCAACTACAGGGAAGAGGGAACAATGAGCAGTTCTTC.